Listed below are T cell receptor beta chains from one sample, sequenced in a study of blood T cell repertoires in COVID-19. This table comes from immunoSEQ multiplex PCR, and its TCRdb copy is limited to in-frame clones, with some not included. The sample yields about 7,100 clones, about 89% seen once. Source material: peripheral blood. Every receptor here comes from a man aged 70-80 years with active COVID-19. Both conserved end residues are part of each CDR3. Each record gives: CDR3 DNA, CDR3 protein, J gene, clone size, V gene, D gene. D genes are given only for firm matches. Size values are once, few and many counts, or a class for expanded clones, and some rows have none.

TGTGCCAGCACGCCTAGCGTAGGCGCACCGGAGACCCAGTACTTC CASTPSVGAPETQYF TRBJ2-5 once TRBV6-5 NA
TGTGCCAGCAGCCTGAGCGGGGTTGAGACCCAGTACTTC CASSLSGVETQYF TRBJ2-5 NA TRBV3-1/TRBV3-2 TRBD2
TGTGCCAGCAGCCCCCCCGTGAACACTGAAGCTTTCTTT CASSPPVNTEAFF TRBJ1-1 NA TRBV7-9 NA
TGTGCCAGCAGCAACCCCACAGGGGGCGCGGGAAACACCATATATTTT CASSNPTGGAGNTIYF TRBJ1-3 NA TRBV7-9 TRBD1
TGTGCCAGCTCACCACTCAAAAGCGCGCAGTATTTT CASSPLKSAQYF TRBJ2-3 NA TRBV18 NA
TGTGCCAGCAGCTCCACGGACAGGTTTCACACTGAAGCTTTCTTT CASSSTDRFHTEAFF TRBJ1-1 NA TRBV11-2 TRBD1
TGTGCTAGCAGCTTGCCGGGACAGGGGGCATACGAGCAGTACTTC CASSLPGQGAYEQYF TRBJ2-7 NA TRBV7-7 TRBD1
TGTGCCAGCAGCGCCCTACAGCTACCTCCCTACGAGCAGTACTTC CASSALQLPPYEQYF TRBJ2-7 few TRBV13 NA
TGTGCCAGCAGCTTGGGGGGACTAGCGATCCAAGAGACCCAGTACTTC CASSLGGLAIQETQYF TRBJ2-5 NA TRBV5-6 TRBD2
TGTGCCAGCTCACCAAACACCCGCGGGAGGGAGACCCAGTACTTC CASSPNTRGRETQYF TRBJ2-5 NA TRBV18 TRBD2
TGTGCCAGCAGTGAGGGGGGGACCGGGACGGGGGTATGGCAGCCCCAGCATTTT CASSEGGTGTGVWQPQHF TRBJ1-5 NA TRBV6-1 NA
TGCGCCAGCAGCAGAGACACTCCGGGCTACACCTTC CASSRDTPGYTF TRBJ1-2 NA TRBV5-1 NA
TGCGCCAGCAGCTCCACGGTGAACTATGGCTACACCTTC CASSSTVNYGYTF TRBJ1-2 NA TRBV5-1 NA
TGTGCCACCAGCAAACTGCGGGACTCGCCCAATGAGCAGTTCTTC CATSKLRDSPNEQFF TRBJ2-1 NA TRBV15 NA
TGTGCCAGCAGCCCAGGCGGCGGGCGACTCCGAGAGACCCAGTACTTC CASSPGGGRLRETQYF TRBJ2-5 NA TRBV5-6 NA
TGCGCCAGCAGTGACCCCCAAACTAGCGGGCCTTACAATGAGCAGTTCTTC CASSDPQTSGPYNEQFF TRBJ2-1 NA TRBV10-1 TRBD2
TGTGCCAGCAGTGCGACAGTGTCCTACGAGCAGTACTTC CASSATVSYEQYF TRBJ2-7 NA TRBV2 NA
TGTGCCAGCAGCTTGGGCGGGGGGGCCGGCTACAATGAGCAGTTCTTC CASSLGGGAGYNEQFF TRBJ2-1 NA TRBV5-4 TRBD2
TGTGCCAGTAGTGGGTGGTCGGGGGAGACCCAGTACTTC CASSGWSGETQYF TRBJ2-5 NA TRBV19 NA
TGCGCCAGCAGCCCCGACAGTGTAAGGGGCGAGCAGTACTTC CASSPDSVRGEQYF TRBJ2-7 NA TRBV5-1 NA
TGTGCCAGCTCAGGACTAGCGACAGCGAACACTGAAGCTTTCTTT CASSGLATANTEAFF TRBJ1-1 NA TRBV18 NA
TGTGCCAGCAGCCACGGGTCCTACCCTAGCACAGATACGCAGTATTTT CASSHGSYPSTDTQYF TRBJ2-3 once TRBV9 NA
TGTGCCAGCACCCCGGGGGGCTATGGCTACACCTTC CASTPGGYGYTF TRBJ1-2 NA TRBV12-3/TRBV12-4 NA
TGTGCCAGCAGCGTACGTTGGGGGGGTCCATACAATGAGCAGTTCTTC CASSVRWGGPYNEQFF TRBJ2-1 few TRBV9 TRBD2
TGTGCCAGCAGCGTGGACAGGGGTACAGATACGCAGTATTTT CASSVDRGTDTQYF TRBJ2-3 NA TRBV5-4 TRBD1